Each of the 5 T cell receptor beta chains below was sequenced from the same sample in a study of shared clonotypes between healthy human individuals. Some clones are missing from TCRdb's copy, which holds only in-frame ones; the method was immunoSEQ multiplex PCR. Of about 2.4 million clones in the sample, under 95% were seen once. The sequenced sample consisted of naive CD4+ T cells from PBMCs. The subset: CD45RA+ positively selected. The receptors here all came from a man aged 18 to 35 in good health. Some clones in this sample may be carry-over from other donors' samples.

The rearrangement joins TRBV6-5 to TRBJ2-1; TRBD1 matches at 10 bases. CDR3 length: 14 residues. CDR1 is MNHEY, CDR2 SVGAGI, per germline. V trimming: 5 bases; J trimming: 4 bases; junction bases outside the gene matches: 2. In nucleotides, the CDR3 is TGTGCCAGCAGTGGACAGGGGGTGTACAATGAGCAGTTCTTC. It translates to CASSGQGVYNEQFF.

This chain links TRBV5-1 with TRBJ2-1, with D hard to call. The CDR3 covers 14 residues. The germline V and J ends were trimmed by 3 bases and 8 bases, with 15 bases remaining between them. Germline lookup yields CDR1 SGHRS and CDR2 YFSETQ. The CDR3 DNA reads TGCGCCAGCAGCTCCGAAATCCCCGTTGATGAGCAGTTCTTC. Translated: CASSSEIPVDEQFF.

V is TRBV4-3 and J is TRBJ1-4; D is perhaps TRBD1 (5 bases). This CDR3 contains 16 residues. Germline V gene data show CDR1 as LGHNA and CDR2 as YSLEER. V was clipped by 6 bases and J by 2 bases, with 16 bases between them. CDR3 sequence (DNA): TGCGCCAGCAGGTCCCGACAGCATGGTACTAATGAAAAACTGTTTTTT. Its protein product is CASRSRQHGTNEKLFF.

This sequence joins TRBV18 and TRBJ1-1, with D unclear. The CDR3 consists of 14 residues. With 2 bases removed from V and 5 bases from J, the gap between germline ends came to 12 bases. Germline loops: CDR1 KGHSH, CDR2 LQKENI. In DNA form, the CDR3 reads TGTGCCAGCTCACCAGGGAGTTTTGGGACTGAAGCTTTCTTT. It yields the protein CASSPGSFGTEAFF.

The chain links TRBV29-1 to TRBJ2-3; TRBD2 matches 8 bases. V shed 5 bases and J 3 bases; nucleotides not matched to a gene: 4. CDR1 SQVTM and CDR2 ANQGSEA come from the germline V gene. The CDR3 covers 13 residues. CDR3 nucleotide sequence: TGCAGCGTTTCCCAGCGGGAGACAGATACGCAGTATTTT. Protein product: CSVSQRETDTQYF.